The 13 T cell receptor beta chains listed next were all sequenced from one sample in a study of blood T cells in healthy people across ages. A sample-barcoded 5' primer and a J-beta primer mix were used in a second PCR of roughly 7 to 11 cycles. From the 5' RACE reads, TCRdb called clonotypes with MiXCR, one entry per CDR3 protein. The repertoire holds 550,000 to 650,000 distinct CDR3 sequences, with roughly 31% as singletons. Sequenced input: blood. All receptors derive from an elderly woman in good health.

Details on this clonotype: A much larger clone differs by one base, so this may be a read error. This chain uses TRBV6-5 with TRBJ2-6; D might be TRBD1 (6 bases). CDR1 MNHEY and CDR2 SVGAGI come from the germline V gene. This CDR3 region has 15 residues. CDR3 sequence: CASSSDRTGANVRTF. The DNA for the CDR3 is TGTGCCAGCAGTTCCGACAGGACTGGGGCCAACGTCCGGACTTTC.

This clonotype was observed a few times. This chain connects TRBV11-2 to TRBJ2-1; D is tentatively TRBD1 or TRBD2 (5 bases each). Trimming removed 5 bases at V and 7 bases at J, with 15 bases between. The CDR3 is 14 residues long. The V gene's germline CDR1 is SGHAT and CDR2 FQNNGV. DNA of the CDR3: TGTGCCAGCAGCCCGAGGGCACCAGGGAATGAGCAGTTCTTC. This gives the protein CASSPRAPGNEQFF.

This clonotype has a handful of counts. V usage is TRBV11-2 and J usage is TRBJ2-1, with D perhaps matching TRBD2 (6 bases). V shed 4 bases and J shed 14 bases, with 12 bases lying between them. The germline V gene has CDR1 SGHAT and CDR2 FQNNGV. CDR3 length: 11 residues. CDR3 protein: CASSSGRTEFF. CDR3 DNA sequence: TGTGCCAGCAGCTCAGGGAGGACCGAGTTCTTC.

This clonotype came up many times. The chain joins TRBV5-4 to TRBJ2-5; no clear D. The CDR3 sequence is 12 residues long. V was clipped by 4 bases and J by 3 bases, with 7 bases between them. Looked up from germline, CDR1 is SGHNT and CDR2 is YYREEE (reference sequence). The CDR3 region is CASSVTKETQYF. The CDR3 DNA sequence: TGTGCCAGCAGCGTAACTAAAGAGACCCAGTACTTC.

To note about this clonotype: A read error may be the cause here, since a much bigger clone is one base away. This chain joins TRBV7-2 and TRBJ2-7, with D unclear. This CDR3 is 16 amino acids long. Germline lookup yields CDR1 SGHTA and CDR2 FQGNSA. Written as DNA, the CDR3 is TGTGGCAGCAGCTTTGGCTTGCTGGACCTTGCTCCCGAGCAGTACTTC. This translates into CGSSFGLLDLAPEQYF.

In DNA form, the CDR3 reads TGCGCCAGCAGCTACACAGTGGCGGGCGGCGGGGAGCTGTTTTTT. Protein: CASSYTVAGGGELFF. The chain recombines TRBV4-3 with TRBJ2-2; possibly TRBD2 for D (5 bases). The CDR3 length is 15 residues. V gave up 5 bases and J gave up 7 bases, with 17 bases separating them. Germline-derived CDR1 and CDR2 are LGHNA and YSLEER.

The table lists this clonotype with many counts. The chain links TRBV27 to TRBJ2-7; perhaps TRBD1 as D (5 bases). This CDR3 has 16 residues. Trimming took 2 bases from V and 2 from J, leaving 16 bases between them. The V gene's germline CDR1 is MNHEY and CDR2 SMNVEV (reference sequence). The CDR3, as DNA: TGTGCCAGCAGTTTAAGAGACAGCCTACCAACCTACGAGCAGTACTTC. Its protein is CASSLRDSLPTYEQYF.

In this sample, this clonotype turned up a few times. CDR3 coding DNA: TGTGCCAGCAGCCAAGGGAGATTGACTAACTATGGCTACACCTTC. Translation gives CASSQGRLTNYGYTF. This chain joins TRBV3-1 and TRBJ1-2; D unresolved. The CDR3 is 15 residues long. CDR1 is LGHDT, CDR2 YNNKEL, per germline (reference sequence). V lost 1 base and J lost 0, with 9 bases in between.

This chain uses TRBV24-1 with TRBJ1-1; D ambiguous. The CDR3 has 13 residues. Germline V lookup: CDR1 KGHDR, CDR2 SFDVKD. Trimming removed 3 bases at V and 8 bases at J, with 12 bases between. CDR3 in amino acids: CATSDPRRREAFF. As DNA, the CDR3 is TGTGCCACCAGTGATCCGCGAAGGAGGGAAGCTTTCTTT.

This clonotype has a handful of counts. The chain couples TRBV12-3 or TRBV12-4 to TRBJ1-2; 7 bases agree with TRBD1. The V segment lost 3 bases and the J segment 7 bases; nucleotides outside the gene matches: 11. The CDR3 runs to 15 residues. CDR3 residues: CASSFLPGGSGGYTF. In nucleotides, the CDR3 is TGTGCCAGCAGTTTCCTCCCAGGGGGTTCTGGTGGCTACACCTTC.

Concerning this clonotype: This may be a read error: a much more frequent sequence differs by one nucleotide. The V call is TRBV20-1, the J call TRBJ2-1, with D perhaps matching TRBD1 (5 bases). This CDR3 is built from 15 residues. V gave up 0 bases and J gave up 10 bases, with 19 bases separating them. CDR1 is DFQATT, CDR2 SNEGSKA, per germline (reference sequence). In DNA form, the CDR3 reads TGCAGTGCTAGAGACCAAACAGGTTTCTCCTACGAGCAGTTCTTC. This translates into CSARDQTGFSYEQFF.

This clonotype was recorded many times. The V call is TRBV11-2, the J call TRBJ2-5; the match to TRBD2 covers 8 bases. The V gene end was trimmed by 1 base and the J gene end by 2 bases; junction bases not matched to a gene: 9. The length of the CDR3 is 17 residues. The germline V gene encodes CDR1 SGHAT and CDR2 FQNNGV. CDR3 residues: CASSLGQRLAMQETQYF. The DNA for the CDR3 is TGTGCCAGCAGCTTAGGCCAGCGACTAGCGATGCAAGAGACCCAGTACTTC.

This clonotype was seen only a few times. It may be a read error: a sequence one base away is much more abundant. The rearrangement links TRBV20-1 to TRBJ1-4; 7 nucleotides line up with TRBD1. The length of the CDR3 is 13 residues. In germline, CDR1 is DFQATT, CDR2 SNEGSKA (reference sequence). The CDR3 bases are TGCAGTGCTAGAGATGACAGGGATGAAAAACGGTTTTTT. It is translated as CSARDDRDEKRFF.